This T cell receptor beta chain was identified during a study of TIL therapy for anti-PD-1-resistant metastatic lung cancer (dated by TCRdb to about 2021). Background for the entire study: Before any PD-1/PD-L1 blockade was given, tumors were harvested, nivolumab was then administered, and patients who progressed went on to receive lymphodepletion, an infusion of expanded TIL, and IL-2. Most of the cohort had lung adenocarcinoma, including a few EGFR-mutant tumors and two ALK-rearranged tumors, and half of the patients were either current or former smokers. Enrolled patients had a median age of around 51 years (range roughly 38-80) and a median tumor PD-L1 proportion score of approximately 6.2%. Tumor and peripheral blood T cell receptor beta sequencing was used to track clonotypes across tumor, expanded TIL product and serial blood samples. Across the cohort, whole-exome sequencing showed a median non-synonymous tumor mutation burden of roughly 1.5 mutations per megabase. Results the study describes overall, beyond this receptor: Clonotypes from the infused TIL partially replaced the baseline peripheral repertoire and then declined over months, and persistence showed no apparent association with response. Generalizability was limited because the cohort was highly selected, with more treatment-naive, never-smoker and oncogene-addicted patients included than is typical. The study protocol defined all tumor marker inferences as exploratory.

Notes on this clone: It lacks a known antigen. The record has no base qualities; no much larger clone is one base away.

TCR beta CDR3 regions were amplified from genomic DNA with the immunoSEQ v3 hsTCRB kit using bias-controlled multiplex PCR. The TCR libraries were sequenced on an Illumina NextSeq 500 to around 2 million read pairs for survey level or roughly 4.5-6.5 million read pairs for deep level. The paper's processing steps were these. V, D and J genes were assigned, non-productive sequences were removed, and clonality was reported by immunoSEQ Analyzer software. Repertoires were compared using productive Simpson clonality and Morisita overlap index of productive TRB rearrangements between infused TIL and blood. Absolute clonotype counts in blood were estimated as lymphocyte count times CD3+ fraction times the clone's productive frequency. The immuneACCESS repertoire file appears here via TCRdb, limited to in-frame rearrangements. These files lack a portion of the clones; in checked studies, under half of the deficit traces to unresolved V genes, and the cause of the others is not known. D and trimming were read from the DNA, whereas the V and J calls and clone size are those reported in that table. Within this sample are about 45,000 clones, with approximately 79% of them counted one time only. The ten most abundant clones make up roughly 16% of the sample.

The CDR3 numbers 15 residues from cysteine through phenylalanine. Of the read, only the CDR3 DNA is kept; its 45 bases are in frame from base 1. The germline V gene (reference sequence) supplies CDR1 SGHNT and CDR2 YYREEE. V ends up 4 bases short and J 4 bases short, with an unmatched junction base count of 2. This specimen's time point label, per the study, means: pre-treatment sample, taken before nivolumab and TIL therapy. A phase I trial run at two centers enrolled adults with stage 4 NSCLC between late 2017 and 2020. Samples came from a single-arm, open-label phase I trial of tumor-infiltrating lymphocyte therapy with nivolumab in advanced non-small cell lung cancer. Mononuclear cells from blood collected in EDTA tubes were isolated on a Ficoll gradient and snap-frozen as pellets, and DNA was then extracted using a Qiagen mini-prep kit.

This clonotype originated in a man between 70 and 80 years old with non-small cell lung cancer. Sequencing used blood, obtained at baseline. The chain employs TRBV5-4 and TRBJ2-5, with 15 central nucleotides matching TRBD2. The CDR3: CASSEGLAGGETQYF. The DNA reads as follows: TGTGCCAGCAGCGAGGGACTAGCGGGAGGAGAGACCCAGTACTTC.